This record concerns one T cell receptor (beta chain) sequence. Its antigen remains unknown. Healthy and HIV-negative, the adult donors had no recent acute infections or vaccinations. This sample is drawn from a study of shared clonotypes between healthy human individuals. The assay was run at deep level. The sorted-subset replicate PCRs were given about 210 ng DNA, which is tens of thousands of T cell genomes. The method was immunoSEQ multiplex PCR; TCRdb's version includes in-frame clones alone and lacks a portion of them. This sample has under 650,000 clones, with 90% to 96% found just once. Broader study findings: Compared with clonotypes that all four donors shared, non-shared clonotypes had lower generation probabilities.

CDR3 length: 14 residues. V lost 2 bases and J 4 bases, leaving 11 bases between the germline ends. Germline V gene lookup returns CDR1 SGHAT and CDR2 FQNNGV. Sequencing input: naive CD4+ T cells sorted from blood. Subset of the sample: CD45RA+ positively selected. The sequence derives from a woman aged 30 to 39 in good health. The chain is built from TRBV11-2 and TRBJ1-1; D is perhaps TRBD1 (5 bases). The CDR3: CASSLHRNPTEAFF. The DNA of the CDR3 is TGTGCCAGCAGCTTACACAGGAATCCCACTGAAGCTTTCTTT.